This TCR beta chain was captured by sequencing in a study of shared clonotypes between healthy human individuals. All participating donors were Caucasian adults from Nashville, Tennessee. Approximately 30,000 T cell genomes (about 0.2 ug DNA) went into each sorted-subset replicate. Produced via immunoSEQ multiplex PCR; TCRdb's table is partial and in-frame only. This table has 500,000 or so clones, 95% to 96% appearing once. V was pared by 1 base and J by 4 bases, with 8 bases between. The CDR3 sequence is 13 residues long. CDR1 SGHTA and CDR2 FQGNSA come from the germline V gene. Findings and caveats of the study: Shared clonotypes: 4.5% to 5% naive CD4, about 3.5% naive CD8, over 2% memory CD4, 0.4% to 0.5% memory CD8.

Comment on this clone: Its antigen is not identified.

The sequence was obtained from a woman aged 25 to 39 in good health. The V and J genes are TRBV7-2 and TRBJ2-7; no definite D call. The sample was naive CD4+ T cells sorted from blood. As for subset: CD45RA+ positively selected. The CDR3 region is CASSLGRLYEQYF. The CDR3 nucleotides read TGTGCCAGCAGCTTAGGCCGGTTATACGAGCAGTACTTC.